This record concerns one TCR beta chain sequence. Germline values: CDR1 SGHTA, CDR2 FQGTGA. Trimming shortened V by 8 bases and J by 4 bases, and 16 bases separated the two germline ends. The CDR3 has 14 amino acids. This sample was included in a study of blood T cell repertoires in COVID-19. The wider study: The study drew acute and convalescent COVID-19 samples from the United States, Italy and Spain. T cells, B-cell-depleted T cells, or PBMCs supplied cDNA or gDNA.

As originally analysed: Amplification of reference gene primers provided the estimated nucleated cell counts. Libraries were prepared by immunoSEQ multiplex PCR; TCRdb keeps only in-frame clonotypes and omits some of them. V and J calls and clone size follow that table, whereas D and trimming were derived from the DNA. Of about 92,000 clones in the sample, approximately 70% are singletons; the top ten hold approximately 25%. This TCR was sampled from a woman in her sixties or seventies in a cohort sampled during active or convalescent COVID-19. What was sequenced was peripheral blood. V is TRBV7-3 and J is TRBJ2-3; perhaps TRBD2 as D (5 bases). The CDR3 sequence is CASGRGRHSDTQYF. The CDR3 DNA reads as TGTGCCAGCGGCCGGGGTAGACATTCAGATACGCAGTATTTT.